A selection of T cell receptor beta chains follows, all from one sample in a study of blood T cell repertoires in COVID-19. Clones were read by immunoSEQ multiplex PCR, and TCRdb kept only the in-frame ones, dropping some. In the table there are 200,000 or so clones, about 88% of which are singletons. The sample taken for sequencing was peripheral blood. The receptors were sampled from a man between 65 and 80 years old with acute or convalescent COVID-19. Each CDR3 is given with its conserved first and last residue. D genes are given only for firm matches. Expanded clones are given a class, and other clones once, few, many or no size at all.

V gene,D gene,CDR3 length,J gene,clone size,CDR3 protein,CDR3 DNA
TRBV6-5,TRBD1,14,TRBJ1-1,-,CASREGQGDTEAFF,TGTGCCAGCAGAGAGGGACAGGGCGACACTGAAGCTTTCTTT
TRBV10-3,-,13,TRBJ2-7,-,CAISTGPSYEQYF,TGTGCCATCAGCACAGGGCCCTCCTACGAGCAGTACTTC
TRBV7-8,-,12,TRBJ2-5,-,CASSPSRETQYF,TGTGCCAGCAGCCCTTCTAGAGAGACCCAGTACTTC
TRBV25-1,-,15,TRBJ2-7,-,CASTPQGMGSYEQYF,TGTGCCAGCACCCCCCAGGGGATGGGGTCCTACGAGCAGTACTTC
TRBV3-1/TRBV3-2,-,13,TRBJ2-7,-,CASSQRGGYEQYF,TGTGCCAGCAGCCAAAGGGGCGGCTACGAGCAGTACTTC
TRBV11-3,-,15,TRBJ2-2,-,CASSPFGANTGELFF,TGTGCCAGCAGCCCCTTCGGGGCGAACACCGGGGAGCTGTTTTTT
TRBV10-3,TRBD2,15,TRBJ2-7,-,CAIKPRLAGGSEQYF,TGTGCCATCAAGCCCAGACTAGCGGGAGGGAGCGAGCAGTACTTC
TRBV9,TRBD1,14,TRBJ1-1,-,CASSVTGTGQAAFF,TGTGCCAGCAGCGTTACCGGGACAGGACAGGCAGCTTTCTTT
TRBV9,-,14,TRBJ1-1,-,CASSTTVMNTEAFF,TGTGCCAGCAGTACCACAGTCATGAACACTGAAGCTTTCTTT
TRBV21-1,-,14,TRBJ2-7,-,CASSRDRSSYEQYF,TGTGCCAGCAGCCGGGACAGGAGCTCCTACGAGCAGTACTTC
TRBV6-5,-,13,TRBJ2-2,-,CASKTHLTGELFF,TGTGCCAGCAAAACACACCTCACCGGGGAGCTGTTTTTT
TRBV5-1,-,14,TRBJ2-2,-,CASSVNSASGELFF,TGCGCCAGCAGCGTGAACAGTGCCTCCGGGGAGCTGTTTTTT
TRBV7-9,TRBD2,16,TRBJ2-1,-,CASSDSWREFRNEQFF,TGTGCCAGCAGCGACTCATGGCGGGAGTTTCGCAATGAGCAGTTCTTC
TRBV7-2,TRBD1,15,TRBJ1-3,-,CASSYRGSSGNTIYF,TGTGCCAGCAGCTACAGGGGTTCGTCTGGAAACACCATATATTTT
TRBV7-9,-,15,TRBJ2-2,-,CASSSRMGNTGELFF,TGTGCCAGCAGCTCCAGAATGGGCAACACCGGGGAGCTGTTTTTT
TRBV5-8,-,12,TRBJ2-7,-,CASSSGSYEQYF,TGTGCCAGCAGCTCAGGGTCTTACGAGCAGTACTTC
TRBV28,-,13,TRBJ1-5,once,CASSLNLNQPQHF,TGTGCCAGCAGCCTAAATCTGAACCAGCCCCAGCATTTT
TRBV7-9,TRBD1,15,TRBJ1-1,-,CASSAGRAGGTEAFF,TGTGCCAGCAGCGCCGGCCGTGCAGGGGGCACTGAAGCTTTCTTT
TRBV18,-,12,TRBJ1-4,-,CASSPAGEKLFF,TGTGCCAGCTCTCCGGCGGGGGAAAAACTGTTTTTT
TRBV7-9,-,16,TRBJ2-6,-,CASSAQGGPGANVLTF,TGTGCCAGCAGCGCCCAAGGGGGACCTGGGGCCAACGTCCTGACTTTC
TRBV3-1/TRBV3-2,TRBD2,17,TRBJ2-1,-,CASSQDTGLAGSNEQFF,TGTGCCAGCAGCCAAGATACGGGACTAGCGGGGAGCAATGAGCAGTTCTTC
TRBV11-1,TRBD1,13,TRBJ2-7,-,CASSLNRGYEQYF,TGTGCCAGCAGCTTAAACAGGGGGTACGAGCAGTACTTC
TRBV9,TRBD2,13,TRBJ2-2,-,CASSRGVTGELFF,TGTGCCAGCAGCCGGGGGGTAACCGGGGAGCTGTTTTTT
TRBV5-8,TRBD2,18,TRBJ2-5,-,CASSYRTSGRDAGETQYF,TGTGCCAGCAGTTACCGGACTAGCGGGAGGGATGCAGGAGAGACCCAGTACTTC
TRBV6-6,-,13,TRBJ1-1,-,CASLYQGSTEAFF,TGTGCCAGCTTATACCAGGGAAGCACTGAAGCTTTCTTT
TRBV5-1,TRBD1,13,TRBJ2-5,once,CASSLNRGETQYF,TGCGCCAGCAGCTTGAACAGGGGAGAGACCCAGTACTTC
TRBV11-2,TRBD2,17,TRBJ2-1,few,CASSPQSGRVSYNEQFF,TGTGCCAGCAGCCCCCAGAGCGGGAGAGTGTCCTACAATGAGCAGTTCTTC
TRBV27,-,12,TRBJ2-7,-,CASRRSSYEQYF,TGTGCCAGCAGGCGGAGCTCCTACGAGCAGTACTTC
TRBV27,TRBD2,14,TRBJ2-7,-,CASSSGRVSYEQYF,TGTGCCAGTTCTAGCGGGAGGGTATCCTACGAGCAGTACTTC
TRBV4-1,TRBD1,16,TRBJ1-5,-,CASSQLPGQGIGPQHF,TGCGCCAGCAGCCAGCTCCCGGGACAGGGAATAGGGCCCCAGCATTTT
TRBV7-2,TRBD2,14,TRBJ2-7,few,CASSLQSSGYEQYF,TGTGCCAGCAGCTTACAGTCTAGCGGCTACGAGCAGTACTTC